A selection of T cell receptor beta chains follows, all from one sample in a study of blood T cell repertoires in COVID-19. Data came from immunoSEQ multiplex PCR; TCRdb stores just in-frame clones and leaves some out. The profile covers about 200,000 clones, with roughly 75% appearing a single time and over 7% taken by the ten largest. Sequenced sample: peripheral blood. The receptors were gathered from a woman in her seventies with acute or convalescent COVID-19. The CDR3 runs from the conserved cysteine through the conserved F or W. Each record gives: D gene, clone size, V gene, J gene, CDR3 protein, CDR3 DNA. D genes are given only for firm matches. The size of a clone is reported for some rows only, either as once, few or many, or as a class for expanded clones.

>-|-|TRBV30|TRBJ2-3
CAWKGSSDTQYF
TGTGCCTGGAAGGGGTCCTCAGATACGCAGTATTTT
>-|-|TRBV25-1|TRBJ2-3
CASSAPGQRSDTQYF
TGTGCCAGCAGTGCCCCAGGACAGAGGTCAGATACGCAGTATTTT
>TRBD2|-|TRBV27|TRBJ2-1
CASSSRRGGLQVEQFF
TGTGCCAGCAGTTCAAGGCGGGGGGGCCTTCAAGTTGAGCAGTTCTTC
>-|-|TRBV5-1|TRBJ2-2
CASSWEGGNTGELFF
TGCGCCAGCAGCTGGGAAGGGGGTAACACCGGGGAGCTGTTTTTT
>TRBD1|-|TRBV6-5|TRBJ1-5
CASSGTDYSNQPQHF
TGTGCCAGCAGCGGGACAGACTATAGCAATCAGCCCCAGCATTTT
>TRBD1|-|TRBV30|TRBJ1-2
CAWSSRDRVYYNGYTF
TGTGCCTGGTCGTCCCGGGACAGGGTTTATTATAATGGCTACACCTTC
>-|few|TRBV10-2|TRBJ2-7
CASILADRYPGEQYF
TGCGCCAGCATCTTAGCGGACAGGTATCCGGGGGAGCAGTACTTC
>-|-|TRBV6-5|TRBJ2-5
CASLNSETQYF
TGTGCCAGCCTAAATTCGGAGACCCAGTACTTC
>TRBD1|-|TRBV10-3|TRBJ1-2
CAISEMGTGGYGYTF
TGTGCCATCAGTGAGATGGGGACAGGGGGGTATGGCTACACCTTC
>TRBD1|-|TRBV11-2|TRBJ1-6
CASSLRQGAAPLHF
TGTGCCAGCAGCTTAAGACAGGGTGCGGCACCCCTCCACTTT
>TRBD2|few|TRBV6-1|TRBJ2-5
CASSEGTSGGARETQYF
TGTGCCAGCAGTGAAGGGACTAGCGGGGGGGCCCGAGAGACCCAGTACTTC
>-|-|TRBV2|TRBJ2-7
CASKSEGPTVEQYF
TGTGCCAGCAAATCAGAGGGCCCCACTGTCGAGCAGTACTTC
>-|-|TRBV30|TRBJ2-5
CAWSVLLSQETQYF
TGTGCCTGGAGTGTACTCTTATCCCAAGAGACCCAGTACTTC
>TRBD2|-|TRBV30|TRBJ2-1
CAWRPSGGANEQFF
TGTGCCTGGAGACCAAGCGGGGGGGCCAATGAGCAGTTCTTC
>TRBD1|few|TRBV3-1/TRBV3-2|TRBJ1-6
CASSPRQGNSPLHF
TGTGCCAGCAGCCCGAGACAGGGGAACTCACCCCTCCACTTT
>-|-|TRBV27|TRBJ2-2
CASSFGGSGELFF
TGTGCCAGCAGTTTCGGGGGTTCCGGGGAGCTGTTTTTT
>-|-|TRBV7-3|TRBJ2-5
CASSLSSGFGETQYF
TGTGCCAGCAGCTTATCTTCGGGTTTCGGAGAGACCCAGTACTTC
>TRBD1|-|TRBV27|TRBJ1-5
CASSGNRGSNQPQHF
TGTGCCAGCAGTGGGAACAGGGGGAGCAATCAGCCCCAGCATTTT
>TRBD1|-|TRBV10-1|TRBJ2-3
CASSSGTGGTDTQYF
TGCGCCAGCAGCTCCGGGACAGGCGGCACAGATACGCAGTATTTT
>TRBD1|once|TRBV19|TRBJ1-5
CASGQVGNQPQHF
TGTGCCAGTGGACAGGTTGGCAATCAGCCCCAGCATTTT
>-|-|TRBV27|TRBJ2-7
CASSSEPSSLYEQYF
TGTGCCAGCAGTTCGGAACCTAGCTCCCTTTACGAGCAGTACTTC
>TRBD2|-|TRBV11-2|TRBJ2-5
CASSLRLRGGPETQYF
TGTGCCAGCAGCTTACGGTTGCGGGGGGGCCCAGAGACCCAGTACTTC
>-|-|TRBV5-1|TRBJ2-3
CASRAGDATDTQYF
TGCGCCAGCAGGGCCGGGGATGCCACAGATACGCAGTATTTT
>-|-|TRBV4-3|TRBJ2-2
CASSLGEARELFF
TGCGCCAGCAGCCTTGGTGAGGCGCGGGAGCTGTTTTTT
>-|-|TRBV19|TRBJ1-2
CASSIEAQSPYGYTF
TGTGCCAGTAGTATAGAAGCGCAGAGCCCCTATGGCTACACCTTC
>TRBD2|-|TRBV4-3|TRBJ2-5
CASSQDKLAGGYQETQYF
TGCGCCAGCAGCCAAGATAAGCTAGCGGGGGGGTACCAAGAGACCCAGTACTTC
>-|many|TRBV9|TRBJ1-1
CASSTPGLQAFF
TGTGCCAGCAGCACACCGGGACTCCAAGCTTTCTTT
>TRBD1|-|TRBV5-4|TRBJ2-2
CASSSPGQGRTGELFF
TGTGCCAGCAGCTCGCCGGGACAGGGTAGGACCGGGGAGCTGTTTTTT
>-|-|TRBV6-5|TRBJ2-1
CAAMDQATQAQFF
TGTGCCGCCATGGATCAAGCTACCCAGGCGCAGTTCTTC
>-|-|TRBV5-4|TRBJ1-1
CALRNSLNTEAFF
TGTGCCTTACGCAACAGCTTGAACACTGAAGCTTTCTTT
>-|-|TRBV9|TRBJ2-6
CASSLASTGANVLTF
TGTGCCAGCAGTCTAGCTTCCACTGGGGCCAACGTCCTGACTTTC
>-|-|TRBV7-2|TRBJ2-3
CASSQSRATSTDTQYF
TGTGCCAGCAGCCAAAGCAGGGCAACAAGCACAGATACGCAGTATTTT
>-|-|TRBV6-5|TRBJ1-3
CASSYSTVAYTIYF
TGTGCCAGCAGTTACAGCACTGTAGCTTACACCATATATTTT
>TRBD2|-|TRBV9|TRBJ2-1
CASSGSGGPAMGEQFF
TGTGCCAGCAGCGGTAGCGGGGGGCCAGCTATGGGTGAGCAGTTCTTC
>-|-|TRBV2|TRBJ1-1
CASRANTEAFF
TGTGCCAGCAGGGCGAACACTGAAGCTTTCTTT
>-|-|TRBV7-3|TRBJ2-5
CASSLTSSATQYF
TGTGCCAGCAGCTTAACTAGCTCGGCGACCCAGTACTTC
>-|-|TRBV2|TRBJ2-2
CASGPRTGTGELFF
TGTGCCAGCGGTCCGAGGACTGGTACCGGGGAGCTGTTTTTT
>TRBD1|-|TRBV2|TRBJ1-2
CASSWDRADYGYTF
TGTGCCAGCTCCTGGGACAGGGCCGACTATGGCTACACCTTC
>TRBD2|-|TRBV11-2|TRBJ2-3
CASSFQAGGQDTQYF
TGTGCCAGCAGCTTTCAAGCGGGGGGGCAGGATACGCAGTATTTT
>TRBD2|-|TRBV7-2|TRBJ2-3
CASSTRTGGGAFHTQYF
TGTGCCAGCAGCACCCGAACAGGCGGGGGGGCATTTCATACGCAGTATTTT